A selection of T cell receptor beta chains follows, all from one sample in a study of Ad26.COV2.S vaccination and SARS-CoV-2 variants. Only in-frame clones appear in the TCRdb table, and some are missing; sequencing was by immunoSEQ multiplex PCR. Of some 270,000 clones in the sample, roughly 85% were seen once. The specimen comprised peripheral blood, sampled in a trial of Ad26.COV2.S vaccine versus placebo. These receptors were obtained from a person between 18 and 59 years old who received the Ad26.COV2.S COVID-19 vaccine or a placebo. The CDR3 runs from the conserved cysteine through the conserved F or W. A D gene is named only where the DNA matches it firmly. A row's size may be missing; if present it is once, few, many or a size class.

clone_size	v_call	d_call	j_call	cdr3_nt	cdr3_aa
few	TRBV11-1	NA	TRBJ1-1	TGTGCCAGCCGCCTAGGGGGTGAAGCTTTCTTT	CASRLGGEAFF
NA	TRBV10-3	NA	TRBJ2-3	TGTGCCATCAGTGAGAACCCCTTTGAGCAGTATTTT	CAISENPFEQYF
NA	TRBV5-1	NA	TRBJ2-5	TGCGCCAGCAGCTTGGGGGGGTCCCAAGAGACCCAGTACTTC	CASSLGGSQETQYF
NA	TRBV6-2/TRBV6-3	NA	TRBJ2-5	TGTGCCAGCAGCGACCCCAGCGGGCCAACGGGGGAGACCCAGTACTTC	CASSDPSGPTGETQYF
NA	TRBV15	NA	TRBJ2-1	TGTGCCACCAGCAGAGTTAGTGGGAGCGATGAGCAGTTCTTC	CATSRVSGSDEQFF
NA	TRBV7-9	TRBD1	TRBJ2-5	TGTGCCAGCAGCGCTGCGTACGGACAGGGGGCAAAAGAGACCCAGTACTTC	CASSAAYGQGAKETQYF
few	TRBV7-4	TRBD1	TRBJ1-5	TGTGCCAGCAGCTGGACAGGGGGCAATCAGCCCCAGCATTTT	CASSWTGGNQPQHF
NA	TRBV19	NA	TRBJ1-2	TGTGCCAGTCGACAGGACCTTTATGGCTACACCTTC	CASRQDLYGYTF
few	TRBV6-5	NA	TRBJ1-1	TGTGCCAGCAGTTACTCGAGGGACATAAAGGCTTTCTTT	CASSYSRDIKAFF
NA	TRBV29-1	TRBD1	TRBJ2-3	TGCAGCGTTCAGACAGGGACAATTTCCACGGGTAGCACAGATACGCAGTATTTT	CSVQTGTISTGSTDTQYF
NA	TRBV12-3/TRBV12-4	NA	TRBJ1-5	TGTGCCAGCAGTTTACGAGTTCAGCCCCAGCATTTT	CASSLRVQPQHF
NA	TRBV7-8	NA	TRBJ1-4	TGTGCCAGCAGCTTATCTCGGATTTGGATAAATGAAAAACTGTTTTTT	CASSLSRIWINEKLFF
NA	TRBV4-3	NA	TRBJ1-4	TGCGCCAGCAGCCAAGATCTGCACAAATTTGCAACTAATGAAAAACTGTTTTTT	CASSQDLHKFATNEKLFF
NA	TRBV15	NA	TRBJ1-1	TGTGCCACCAGCAGAGGAAGGGCCCGGACGAACACTGAAGCTTTCTTT	CATSRGRARTNTEAFF
NA	TRBV7-2	NA	TRBJ2-1	TGTGCCAGCAGCTTAGGCGGAGGGGCTTACAATGAGCAGTTCTTC	CASSLGGGAYNEQFF